This section outlines one T cell receptor beta chain sequence together with its context. This entry is derived from a study of blood T cell repertoires in COVID-19. About the research overall: Material from acute and convalescent COVID-19 was sourced from the United States, Italy and Spain.

The cohort comprised adults aged about 18 to 100 years residing in about two dozen US areas. Per the germline V gene, CDR1 is SGHKS and CDR2 is YYEKEE (reference sequence). V was pared by 4 bases and J by 5 bases, with 18 bases between. The CDR3 length is 15 residues. Authors' analysis steps: Reference gene primer amplification yielded estimated nucleated cell counts. Repertoires were generated with immunoSEQ multiplex PCR, while TCRdb's copy carries only in-frame clones and drops some. V and J calls and clone size are copied from that table; D and trimming were computed from the DNA. The data show 200,000 to 250,000 clones, with approximately 80% seen just once and roughly 4.3% held by the top ten.

The sample consisted of PBMCs or T cells enriched from blood (not recorded which). The chain recombines TRBV5-5 with TRBJ1-1, with D uncertain. This sequence was found in a man aged 30 to 39 with acute COVID-19. CDR3: CASSPLAGLRTEAFF. CDR3 coding DNA: TGTGCCAGCAGCCCACTTGCCGGCCTGCGGACTGAAGCTTTCTTT.